This TCR beta chain was identified in a study of neurological immune-mediated disorders. The germline gives CDR1 DFQATT, CDR2 SNEGSKA (reference sequence). Unmatched junction bases numbered 6, after V lost 2 bases and J lost 9 bases. The length of the CDR3 is 14 residues. This clonotype was observed at least ten times. TCRdb re-called the 5' RACE reads with MiXCR, one entry per CDR3 protein. The data hold under 75,000 distinct CDR3 sequences, with about 3% observed a single time. This sequence originates from a woman aged 45-65 years with multiple sclerosis. The V and J genes are TRBV20-1 and TRBJ2-1, with 11 bases lining up with TRBD2. The sequenced sample was PBMCs. The CDR3 sequence: CSARLAGGPGEQFF. CDR3 coding DNA: TGCAGTGCTAGATTAGCGGGAGGGCCGGGTGAGCAGTTCTTC.